Listed below are T cell receptor beta chains from one sample, sequenced in a study of T cell repertoires in aging, cancer and after chemotherapy. TCRdb independently ran MiXCR on the multiplex PCR reads; one entry per CDR3 protein. The data show about 9,200 distinct CDR3 sequences, 39% seen once. Sequenced input: blood. The receptors come from a human donor in good health. CDR3s include the opening cysteine and the closing phenylalanine or tryptophan. Each record gives: V gene, D gene, J gene, CDR3 protein. A D gene is named only where the DNA matches it firmly.

TRBV12-3/TRBV12-4,.,TRBJ1-1,CASIGGRTEAFF
TRBV6-2/TRBV6-3,TRBD1,TRBJ1-4,CASSTGTGNKKLFF
TRBV29-1,TRBD2,TRBJ2-3,CSVGTSGRADTQYF
TRBV11-1,.,TRBJ1-5,CASSLNLGQPQHF
TRBV15,TRBD1,TRBJ2-7,CATSSPNLGTDEQYF
TRBV19,.,TRBJ1-5,CASSDPRAPNQPQHF
TRBV27,.,TRBJ2-2,CASSSRTQNTGELFF
TRBV18,.,TRBJ2-7,CASSPGFSYEQYF
TRBV6-5,.,TRBJ2-7,CASSERGGFHYEQYF
TRBV18,.,TRBJ2-5,CASSPRWSRETQYF